This passage covers 6 T cell receptor beta chains from one sample sequenced in a study of OX40 agonist ivuxolimab in advanced cancers. Libraries were prepared by immunoSEQ multiplex PCR; TCRdb keeps only in-frame clonotypes and omits some of them. This table has about 19,000 clones, 73% appearing once. The input for sequencing was CD4+ or CD8+ T cells sorted from blood, taken in a trial of the OX40 agonist ivuxolimab. The receptor source for this set is an adult with an advanced solid tumor such as melanoma, head and neck, liver or kidney cancer.

The table lists this clone with a count of one. The chain joins TRBV5-6 to TRBJ1-2; unclear D gene. Trimming removed 4 bases at V and 0 bases at J, with 10 bases between. The CDR3 is 14 amino acids. Germline assignment: CDR1 SGHDT and CDR2 YYEEEE. The CDR3 DNA follows: TGTGCCAGCAGCGCCAGCGTGTCTAACTATGGCTACACCTTC. Protein sequence: CASSASVSNYGYTF.

V gene TRBV2 combines with J gene TRBJ2-1, with D unclear. From germline, CDR1 is SNHLY and CDR2 FYNNEI. Trimming left V 0 bases short and J 5 bases short, with 2 bases between. This CDR3 has 12 residues. The CDR3 region is CASSEADNEQFF. CDR3 coding DNA: TGTGCCAGCAGTGAAGCGGACAATGAGCAGTTCTTC. Full variable domain (outside the CDR3, taken from reference TRBV2 and TRBJ2-1): EPEVTQTPSHQVTQMGQEVILRCVPISNHLYFYWYRQILGQKVEFLVSFYNNEISEKSEIFDDQFSVERPDGSNFTLKIRSTKLEDSAMYFCASSEADNEQFFGPGTRLTVL.

This clone was detected a few times. The gene calls are TRBV27 and TRBJ2-7, with 7 bases lining up with TRBD1. The CDR3 extends over 14 amino acids. CDR1 and CDR2 from the germline V gene are MNHEY and SMNVEV (reference sequence). V lost 1 base to trimming and J lost 3 bases; unmatched junction nucleotides: 3. Here the CDR3 reads CASSLFRDSYEQYF. As DNA, the CDR3 is TGTGCCAGCAGTTTATTTCGGGACAGCTACGAGCAGTACTTC.

The chain uses TRBV27 and TRBJ1-2; D remains unclear. The CDR3 length is 17 residues. Germline V gives CDR1 MNHEY, CDR2 SMNVEV (reference sequence). V lost 0 bases, J lost 7 bases, and 21 bases lay in between. The chain's CDR3 is CASSLSAWTAERGGYTF. As DNA, the CDR3 is TGTGCCAGCAGTTTATCCGCATGGACGGCTGAGCGGGGTGGCTACACCTTC.

The chain has TRBV27 and TRBJ1-5; D remains ambiguous. Germline assignment: CDR1 MNHEY and CDR2 SMNVEV (reference sequence). V lost 7 bases and J 1 base, leaving 11 bases between the germline ends. There are 14 residues in the CDR3. CDR3 sequence reads: CASMEGRSNQPQHF. As DNA, the CDR3 is TGTGCCAGCATGGAGGGTAGGAGCAATCAGCCCCAGCATTTT.

J is TRBJ2-5 and V is TRBV15; the D is unclear. In germline, CDR1 is LNHNV, CDR2 YYDKDF (reference sequence). The CDR3 has 14 residues. The ends were cut back, 3 bases at V and 3 bases at J, with 11 bases in the middle. CDR3 in DNA: TGTGCCACCAGCAGTGTAGAGCACGAAGAGACCCAGTACTTC. Amino acids: CATSSVEHEETQYF.